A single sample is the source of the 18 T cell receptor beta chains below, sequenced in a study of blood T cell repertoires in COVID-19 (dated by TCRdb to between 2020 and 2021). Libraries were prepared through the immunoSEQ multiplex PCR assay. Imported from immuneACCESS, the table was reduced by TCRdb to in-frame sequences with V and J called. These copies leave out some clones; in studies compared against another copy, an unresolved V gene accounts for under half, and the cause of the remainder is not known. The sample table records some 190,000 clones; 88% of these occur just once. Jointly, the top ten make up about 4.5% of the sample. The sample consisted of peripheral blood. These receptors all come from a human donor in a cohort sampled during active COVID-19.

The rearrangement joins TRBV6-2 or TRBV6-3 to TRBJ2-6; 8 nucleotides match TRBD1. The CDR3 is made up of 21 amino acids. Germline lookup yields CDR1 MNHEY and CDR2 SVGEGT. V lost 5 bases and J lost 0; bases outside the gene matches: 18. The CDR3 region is CASSLRQGRYELSSGANVLTF. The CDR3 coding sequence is TGTGCCAGCAGTCTTCGACAGGGGAGGTATGAGTTGTCCTCTGGGGCCAACGTCCTGACTTTC.

CDR3 DNA: TGTGCCAGCAGTTACTCGCGACTAGCGGGCAATGAGCAGTTCTTC. Residues: CASSYSRLAGNEQFF. J is TRBJ2-1 and V is TRBV6-5; 10 bases are shared with TRBD2. There are 15 residues in the CDR3. The germline CDR1 and CDR2 sequences are MNHEY and SVGAGI. V trimming: 0 bases; J trimming: 6 bases; junction bases outside the gene matches: 2.

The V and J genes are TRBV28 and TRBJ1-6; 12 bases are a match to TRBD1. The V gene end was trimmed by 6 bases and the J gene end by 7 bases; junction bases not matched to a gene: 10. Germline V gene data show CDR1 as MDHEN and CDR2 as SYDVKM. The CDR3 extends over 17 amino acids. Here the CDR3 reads CASRLPGQGAYNSPLHF. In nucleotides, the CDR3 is TGTGCCAGCAGACTCCCGGGACAGGGGGCGTACAATTCACCCCTCCACTTT.

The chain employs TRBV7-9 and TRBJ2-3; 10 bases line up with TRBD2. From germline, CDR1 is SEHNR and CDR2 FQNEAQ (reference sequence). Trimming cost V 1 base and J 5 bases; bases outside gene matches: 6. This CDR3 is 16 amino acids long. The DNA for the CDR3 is TGTGCCAGCAGCTTAGATTCCGGGACTAGCGTAGATACGCAGTATTTT. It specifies CASSLDSGTSVDTQYF.

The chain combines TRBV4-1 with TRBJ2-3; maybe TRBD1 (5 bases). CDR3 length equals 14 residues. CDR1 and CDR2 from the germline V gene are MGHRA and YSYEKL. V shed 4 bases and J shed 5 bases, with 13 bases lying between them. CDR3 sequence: CASSPNPTGDTQYF. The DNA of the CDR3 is TGCGCCAGCAGCCCCAACCCTACAGGAGATACGCAGTATTTT.

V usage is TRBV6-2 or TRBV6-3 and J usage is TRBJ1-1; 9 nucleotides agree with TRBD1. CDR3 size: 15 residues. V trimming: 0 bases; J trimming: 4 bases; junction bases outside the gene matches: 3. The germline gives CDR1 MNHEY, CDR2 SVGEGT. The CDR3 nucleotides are TGTGCCAGCAGTTACTCGACAGGGGGGGCCACTGAAGCTTTCTTT. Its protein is CASSYSTGGATEAFF.

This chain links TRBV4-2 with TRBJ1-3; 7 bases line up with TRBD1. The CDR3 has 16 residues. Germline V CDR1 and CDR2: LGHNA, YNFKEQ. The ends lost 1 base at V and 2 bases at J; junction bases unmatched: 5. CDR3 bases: TGTGCCAGCAGCCAAGGTTCGGGACAGCCTGGAAACACCATATATTTT. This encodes CASSQGSGQPGNTIYF.

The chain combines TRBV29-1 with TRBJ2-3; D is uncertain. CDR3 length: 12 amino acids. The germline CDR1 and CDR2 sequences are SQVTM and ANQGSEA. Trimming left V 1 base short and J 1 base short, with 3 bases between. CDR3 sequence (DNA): TGCAGCGTTGAAGTAGGCACAGATACGCAGTATTTT. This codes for CSVEVGTDTQYF.

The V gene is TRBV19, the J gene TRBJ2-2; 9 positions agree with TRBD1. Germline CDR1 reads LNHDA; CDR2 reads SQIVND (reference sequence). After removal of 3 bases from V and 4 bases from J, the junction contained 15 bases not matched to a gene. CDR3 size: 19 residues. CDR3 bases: TGTGCCAGTAGTATTAGCCCAGGGACAGGGTTCGCCCCCACCGGGGAGCTGTTTTTT. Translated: CASSISPGTGFAPTGELFF.

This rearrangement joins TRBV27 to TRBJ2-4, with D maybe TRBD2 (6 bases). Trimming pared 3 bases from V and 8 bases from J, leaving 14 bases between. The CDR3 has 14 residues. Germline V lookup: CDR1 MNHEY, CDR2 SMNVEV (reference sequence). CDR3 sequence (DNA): TGTGCCAGCAGTTTTAGGGGAGGAATAGACATTCAGTACTTC. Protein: CASSFRGGIDIQYF.

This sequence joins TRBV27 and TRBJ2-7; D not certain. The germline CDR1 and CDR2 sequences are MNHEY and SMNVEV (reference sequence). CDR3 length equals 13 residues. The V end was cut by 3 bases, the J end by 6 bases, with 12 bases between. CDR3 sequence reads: CASSFSGSVEQYF. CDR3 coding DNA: TGTGCCAGCAGTTTTTCAGGCTCGGTCGAGCAGTACTTC.

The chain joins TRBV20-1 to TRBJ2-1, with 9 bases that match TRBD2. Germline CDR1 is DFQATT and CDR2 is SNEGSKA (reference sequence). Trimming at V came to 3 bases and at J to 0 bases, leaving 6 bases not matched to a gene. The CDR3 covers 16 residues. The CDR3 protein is CSASLREGSSYNEQFF. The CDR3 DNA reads TGCAGTGCTAGTCTGCGGGAGGGTAGCTCCTACAATGAGCAGTTCTTC.

CDR3 DNA sequence: TGTGCCAGCAGCTTAGGAACAGGGTTCTACGAGCAGTACTTC. Its protein product is CASSLGTGFYEQYF. The rearrangement uses TRBV7-8 and TRBJ2-7, with D perhaps TRBD1 (6 bases). The germline gives CDR1 SGHVS, CDR2 FQNEAQ. With 1 base removed from V and 3 bases from J, the gap between germline ends came to 10 bases. The CDR3 is 14 amino acids.

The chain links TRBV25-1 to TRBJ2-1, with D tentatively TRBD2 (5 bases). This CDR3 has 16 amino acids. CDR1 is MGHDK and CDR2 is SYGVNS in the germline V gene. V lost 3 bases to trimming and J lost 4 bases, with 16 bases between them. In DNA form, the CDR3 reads TGTGCCAGCAGTGACGGGAAAGGGCATTATTACAATGAGCAGTTCTTC. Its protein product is CASSDGKGHYYNEQFF. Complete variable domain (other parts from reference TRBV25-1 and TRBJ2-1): EADIYQTPRYLVIGTGKKITLECSQTMGHDKMYWYQQDPGMELHLIHYSYGVNSTEKGDLSSESTVSRIRTEHFPLTLESARPSHTSQYLCASSDGKGHYYNEQFFGPGTRLTVL.

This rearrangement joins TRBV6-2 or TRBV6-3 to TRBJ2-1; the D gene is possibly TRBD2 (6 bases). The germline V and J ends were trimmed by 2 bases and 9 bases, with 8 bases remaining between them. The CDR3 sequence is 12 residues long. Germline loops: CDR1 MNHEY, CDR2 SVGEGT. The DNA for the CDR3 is TGTGCCAGCAGTTACAAGACTAGTGAGCAGTTCTTC. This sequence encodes CASSYKTSEQFF.

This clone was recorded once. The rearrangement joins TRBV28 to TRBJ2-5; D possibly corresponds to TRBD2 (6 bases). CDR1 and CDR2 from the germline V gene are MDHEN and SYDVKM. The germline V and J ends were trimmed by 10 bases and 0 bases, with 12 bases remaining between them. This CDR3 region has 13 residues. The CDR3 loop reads CATSEGNQETQYF. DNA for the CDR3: TGTGCCACCTCGGAGGGGAACCAAGAGACCCAGTACTTC.

The CDR3 coding sequence is TGTGCCAGCAGCGGCGGGGACGAGCAGTACTTC. Protein product: CASSGGDEQYF. The genes are TRBV7-9 and TRBJ2-7; D perhaps matches TRBD2 (6 bases). The CDR3 has 11 residues. V was shortened by 5 bases and J by 5 bases, with 7 bases between the two germline ends. Germline lookup yields CDR1 SEHNR and CDR2 FQNEAQ (reference sequence).

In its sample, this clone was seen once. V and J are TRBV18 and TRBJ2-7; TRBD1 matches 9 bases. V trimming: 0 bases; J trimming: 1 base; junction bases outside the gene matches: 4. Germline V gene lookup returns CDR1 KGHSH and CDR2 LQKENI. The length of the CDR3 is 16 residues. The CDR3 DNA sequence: TGTGCCAGCTCACCACCTCTGGGACAGGGATCCTACGAGCAGTACTTC. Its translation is CASSPPLGQGSYEQYF.